This T cell receptor beta chain was identified in a study of patients and donors after allogeneic stem cell transplantation. This CDR3 contains 15 residues. V was clipped by 1 base and J by 5 bases, with 14 bases between them. Looked up from germline, CDR1 is SGHVS and CDR2 is FNYEAQ. Using its own MiXCR run on the RT-PCR reads, TCRdb lists one record per CDR3 protein. This table holds under 200,000 distinct CDR3 sequences, 30% found once. The genes are TRBV7-6 and TRBJ2-5; the D gene is possibly TRBD2 (5 bases). The clonotype was recovered from a human donor who was either an allogeneic HSCT recipient or a stem cell or donor lymphocyte infusion donor (not recorded which). It is not recorded whose cells these are; they may come from a transplant donor. Sequencing was done on a sample of blood, either unsorted or a sorted T cell fraction (not recorded which). The CDR3 loop reads CASSLGRALEETQYF. DNA for the CDR3: TGTGCCAGCAGCTTAGGGCGGGCACTTGAGGAGACCCAGTACTTC.